This paragraph reports one TCR beta chain. Antigen unknown. MiXCR, applied by TCRdb to the RACE reads, yields one record per CDR3 protein. Of about 190,000 distinct CDR3 sequences listed, about 25% are singletons. The sample originates from a study of human T cells and chemical hapten exposure. Across the study: Alopecia areata, totalis or universalis affected patients who were mostly female.

Findings of the study overall: Versus controls, significantly more large CDR3 similarity clusters arose from expanded TCRs. With DPC sensitization, TCRs exceeding 1 in 1000 frequency showed no change.

Time point noted: patch test 3, about 24 weeks after DPC sensitization. Regarding treatment: therapeutic diphenylcyclopropenone sensitization with weekly scalp DPC. People who gave samples had alopecia, were 18 to 70 years old, and were suitable for DPC. The source was whole blood, collected in connection with sensitization to the hapten diphenylcyclopropenone (DPC). The source is a woman aged 35 to 49 with alopecia areata. Some clones in this sample may be carry-over from other donors' samples.

The CDR3 DNA reads TGTGCCAGCAAACTAGCGTTAAGCTACGAGCAGTACTTC. Amino acids: CASKLALSYEQYF. The chain is built from TRBV3-1 and TRBJ2-7; 7 bases are a match to TRBD2. The CDR3 covers 13 residues. Germline V CDR1 and CDR2: LGHDT, YNNKEL (reference sequence). The trim removed 7 bases at V and 3 bases at J, leaving 6 bases unmatched.